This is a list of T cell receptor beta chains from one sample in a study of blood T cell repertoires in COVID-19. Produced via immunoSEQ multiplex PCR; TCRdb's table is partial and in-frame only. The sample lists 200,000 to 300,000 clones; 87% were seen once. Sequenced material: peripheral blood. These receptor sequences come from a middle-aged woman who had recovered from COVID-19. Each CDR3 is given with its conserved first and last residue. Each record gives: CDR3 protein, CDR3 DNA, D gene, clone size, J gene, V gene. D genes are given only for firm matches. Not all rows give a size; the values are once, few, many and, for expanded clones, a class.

CDR3: CASSFPTSGADLAKNIQYF
DNA: TGTGCCAGCAGCTTCCCGACTAGCGGGGCTGACCTAGCCAAAAACATTCAGTACTTC
D: TRBD2
size: .
J: TRBJ2-4
V: TRBV7-9

CDR3: CASSLWPGRAYEQYF
DNA: TGTGCCAGCAGTTTATGGCCGGGGAGGGCCTACGAGCAGTACTTC
D: TRBD2
size: once
J: TRBJ2-7
V: TRBV27

CDR3: CASSLGVAGQYF
DNA: TGTGCCAGCAGCTTAGGAGTAGCGGGGCAGTATTTT
D: TRBD2
size: .
J: TRBJ2-3
V: TRBV7-2

CDR3: CASSLFWGGDTEAFF
DNA: TGTGCCAGCAGTTTATTTTGGGGAGGGGACACTGAAGCTTTCTTT
D: .
size: .
J: TRBJ1-1
V: TRBV27

CDR3: CASNRYSNQPQHF
DNA: TGTGCCAGCAACAGATATAGCAATCAGCCCCAGCATTTT
D: .
size: .
J: TRBJ1-5
V: TRBV2

CDR3: CASSTPGRVNAAYGYTF
DNA: TGTGCCAGTAGTACCCCGGGGAGGGTGAATGCGGCCTATGGCTACACCTTC
D: .
size: .
J: TRBJ1-2
V: TRBV19

CDR3: CASSPSTGGPNTEAFF
DNA: TGCGCCAGCAGCCCATCGACAGGAGGACCAAACACTGAAGCTTTCTTT
D: .
size: .
J: TRBJ1-1
V: TRBV5-1

CDR3: CASSPVWNTGELFF
DNA: TGTGCCAGCAGCCCAGTCTGGAACACCGGGGAGCTGTTTTTT
D: .
size: .
J: TRBJ2-2
V: TRBV7-2

CDR3: CASSNLGTGGGYTF
DNA: TGTGCCAGCAGCAACCTTGGGACAGGAGGTGGCTACACCTTC
D: TRBD1
size: .
J: TRBJ1-2
V: TRBV7-9

CDR3: CASTLGSGGFDEQFF
DNA: TGTGCCAGCACTCTTGGGAGCGGGGGGTTCGATGAGCAGTTCTTC
D: TRBD2
size: .
J: TRBJ2-1
V: TRBV7-9

CDR3: CASGGQGAGANVLTF
DNA: TGTGCTAGTGGCGGACAGGGGGCCGGGGCCAACGTCCTGACTTTC
D: TRBD1
size: .
J: TRBJ2-6
V: TRBV12-5

CDR3: CASRPVWTEESYGYTF
DNA: TGTGCCAGCCGACCAGTGTGGACAGAAGAGTCCTATGGCTACACCTTC
D: .
size: .
J: TRBJ1-2
V: TRBV5-4

CDR3: CASSYSSVSYEQYF
DNA: TGTGCCAGCAGTTACTCATCAGTTTCCTACGAGCAGTACTTC
D: .
size: .
J: TRBJ2-7
V: TRBV6-5

CDR3: CASSPWGTVNEKLFF
DNA: TGTGCCAGCAGTCCCTGGGGGACAGTGAATGAAAAACTGTTTTTT
D: TRBD1
size: once
J: TRBJ1-4
V: TRBV27

CDR3: CASSVGGSENEKLFF
DNA: TGTGCCAGCAGTGTGGGGGGGAGTGAGAATGAAAAACTGTTTTTT
D: .
size: .
J: TRBJ1-4
V: TRBV25-1

CDR3: CASSLGQGAYTIYF
DNA: TGTGCCAGCAGCCTCGGACAGGGGGCCTACACCATATATTTT
D: TRBD1
size: .
J: TRBJ1-3
V: TRBV9

CDR3: CASSLGHNSPLHF
DNA: TGTGCCAGCAGCTTGGGGCATAATTCACCCCTCCACTTT
D: .
size: .
J: TRBJ1-6
V: TRBV5-6

CDR3: CAWQARGLIGNTIYF
DNA: TGTGCCTGGCAAGCCAGGGGTCTTATAGGAAACACCATATATTTT
D: .
size: .
J: TRBJ1-3
V: TRBV30

CDR3: CASSYGTGSSYNEQFF
DNA: TGTGCCAGCAGTTACGGGACAGGGAGTTCCTACAATGAGCAGTTCTTC
D: TRBD1
size: .
J: TRBJ2-1
V: TRBV5-4

CDR3: CASSRGTDEAGEKLFF
DNA: TGTGCCAGCAGCCGCGGTACGGACGAAGCGGGGGAAAAACTGTTTTTT
D: .
size: once
J: TRBJ1-4
V: TRBV3-1/TRBV3-2

CDR3: CASSSDRVANTQYF
DNA: TGCGCCAGCAGCTCGGATAGGGTAGCGAACACGCAGTATTTT
D: .
size: once
J: TRBJ2-3
V: TRBV5-1

CDR3: CASSFGRSVIENTEAFF
DNA: TGTGCCAGCAGCTTCGGCAGGTCGGTGATTGAGAACACTGAAGCTTTCTTT
D: .
size: .
J: TRBJ1-1
V: TRBV5-5